This T cell receptor (beta chain) appears in the sequencing data of a study of fetal regulatory T cell absence and autoimmunity. Generated by immunoSEQ multiplex PCR, the TCRdb table keeps only in-frame clones and is missing some. The sample contains 95,000 to 100,000 clones, 72% of which appear only once. The germline gives CDR1 SGHNT, CDR2 YENEEA. This CDR3 is 16 amino acids long. The V and J ends lost 5 bases and 6 bases respectively, with 19 bases between them. This receptor was obtained from a male donor with IPEX syndrome. Material: pancreas tissue. The gene calls are TRBV11-3 and TRBJ1-4; D is uncertain. Here the CDR3 DNA reads TGTGCCAGCAGCCCCTATGGAGGACTGGCTGATGAAAAACTGTTTTTT. It specifies CASSPYGGLADEKLFF.